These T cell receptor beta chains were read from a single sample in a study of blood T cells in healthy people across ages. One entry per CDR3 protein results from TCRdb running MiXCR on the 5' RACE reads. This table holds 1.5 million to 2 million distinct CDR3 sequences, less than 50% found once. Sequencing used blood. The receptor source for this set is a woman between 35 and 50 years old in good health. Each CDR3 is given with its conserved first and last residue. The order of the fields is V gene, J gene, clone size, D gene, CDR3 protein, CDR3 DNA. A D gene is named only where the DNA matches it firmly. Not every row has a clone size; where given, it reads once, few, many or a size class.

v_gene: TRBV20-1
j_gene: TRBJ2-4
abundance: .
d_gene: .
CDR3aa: CSAGEPLSGRSYF
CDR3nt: TGCAGTGCTGGTGAACCTCTAAGTGGGCGTTCGTACTTC

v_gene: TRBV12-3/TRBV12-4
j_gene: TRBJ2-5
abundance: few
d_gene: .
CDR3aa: CASSTDAAGTQYF
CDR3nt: TGTGCCAGCAGTACGGACGCCGCGGGGACCCAGTACTTC

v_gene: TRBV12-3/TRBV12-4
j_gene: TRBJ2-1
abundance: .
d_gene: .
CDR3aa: CASSFGPVTAWEKQFF
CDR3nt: TGTGCCAGCAGTTTCGGGCCCGTGACAGCCTGGGAAAAGCAGTTCTTC

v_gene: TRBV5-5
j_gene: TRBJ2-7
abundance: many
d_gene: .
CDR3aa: CASSLEQSYEQYF
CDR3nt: TGTGCCAGCAGCTTGGAACAGTCCTACGAGCAGTACTTC

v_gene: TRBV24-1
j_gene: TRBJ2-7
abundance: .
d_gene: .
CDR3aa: CATSGKAQGELYEQYF
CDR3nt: TGTGCCACCAGTGGAAAAGCACAGGGAGAGCTATACGAGCAGTACTTC

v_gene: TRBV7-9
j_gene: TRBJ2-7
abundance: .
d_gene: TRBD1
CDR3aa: CASSLTGTEQFSEQYF
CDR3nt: TGTGCCAGCAGCCTGACAGGGACAGAACAATTCAGTGAGCAGTACTTC

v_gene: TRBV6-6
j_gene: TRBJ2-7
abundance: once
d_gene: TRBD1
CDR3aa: CTSTPGTVTYEQYF
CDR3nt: TGTACCAGCACTCCCGGGACAGTGACCTACGAGCAGTACTTC

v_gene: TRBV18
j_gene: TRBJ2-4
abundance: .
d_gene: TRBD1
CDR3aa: CASSDWTGLAENIQYF
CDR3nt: TGTGCCAGCTCAGACTGGACAGGCCTAGCCGAAAACATTCAGTACTTC

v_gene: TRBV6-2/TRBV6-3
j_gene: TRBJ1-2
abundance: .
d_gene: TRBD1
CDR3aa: CASSYSPGQGNYGYTF
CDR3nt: TGTGCCAGCAGTTATTCGCCGGGACAGGGGAACTATGGCTACACCTTC

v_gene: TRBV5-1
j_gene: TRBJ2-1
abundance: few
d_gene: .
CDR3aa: CASSFRGLGNNEQFF
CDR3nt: TGCGCCAGCAGCTTTAGAGGCCTAGGCAACAATGAGCAGTTCTTC

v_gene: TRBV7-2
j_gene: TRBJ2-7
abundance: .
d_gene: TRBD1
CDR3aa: CASSSDRGRREQYF
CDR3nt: TGTGCCAGCAGCTCGGACAGGGGGCGTCGCGAGCAGTACTTC

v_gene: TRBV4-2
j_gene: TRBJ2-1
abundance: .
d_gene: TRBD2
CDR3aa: CASSSRLAGSNEQFF
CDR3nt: TGTGCCAGCAGCTCCCGACTAGCGGGGAGCAATGAGCAGTTCTTC

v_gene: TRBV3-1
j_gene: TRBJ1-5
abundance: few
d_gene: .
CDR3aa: CASSAIVTEQNQPQHF
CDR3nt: TGTGCCAGCAGCGCTATCGTGACAGAACAAAATCAGCCCCAGCATTTT

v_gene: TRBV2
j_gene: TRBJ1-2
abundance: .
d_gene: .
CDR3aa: CASRERAKAYGYTF
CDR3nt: TGTGCCAGCAGGGAACGGGCCAAAGCCTATGGCTACACCTTC

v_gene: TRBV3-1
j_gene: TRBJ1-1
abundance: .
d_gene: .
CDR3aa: CASSQRGGSPEAFF
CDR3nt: TGTGCCAGCAGCCAAAGGGGAGGAAGCCCTGAAGCTTTCTTT

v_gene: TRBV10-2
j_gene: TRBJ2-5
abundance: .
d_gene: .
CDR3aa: CASSEGGQQETQYF
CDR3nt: TGCGCCAGCAGTGAAGGTGGACAGCAAGAGACCCAGTACTTC

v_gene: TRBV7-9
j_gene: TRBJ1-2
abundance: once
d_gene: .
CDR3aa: CASSPRQALKPYGYTF
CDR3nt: TGTGCCAGCAGCCCGAGACAGGCCCTGAAACCCTATGGCTACACCTTC

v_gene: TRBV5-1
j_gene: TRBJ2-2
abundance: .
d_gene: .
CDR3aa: CASGLEGQGRNTGELFF
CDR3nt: TGCGCCAGCGGCTTGGAAGGTCAGGGCCGAAACACCGGGGAGCTGTTTTTT

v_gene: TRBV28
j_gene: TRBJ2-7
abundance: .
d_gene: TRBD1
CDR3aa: CASSSLPGGQYF
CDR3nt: TGTGCCAGCAGTTCTCTTCCAGGGGGGCAGTACTTC

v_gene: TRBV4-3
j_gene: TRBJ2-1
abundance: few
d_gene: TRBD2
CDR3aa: CASSQDRLAGGRNEQFF
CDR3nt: TGCGCCAGCAGCCAAGATAGGCTAGCGGGGGGGCGAAATGAGCAGTTCTTC

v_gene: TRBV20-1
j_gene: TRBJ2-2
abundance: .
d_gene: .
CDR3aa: CSAGEGLQNTGDLFF
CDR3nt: TGCAGTGCCGGAGAGGGACTCCAGAACACCGGGGACCTGTTTTTT

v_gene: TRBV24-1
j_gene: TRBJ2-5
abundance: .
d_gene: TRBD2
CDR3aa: CATSDRGTSGVSQETQYF
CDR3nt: TGTGCCACCAGTGATCGCGGGACTAGCGGGGTGAGCCAAGAGACCCAGTACTTC